The 4 T cell receptor beta chains below all came from one sample that was sequenced in a study of human T cells and chemical hapten exposure. TCRdb independently ran MiXCR on the RACE reads; one entry per CDR3 protein. The data show some 100,000 distinct CDR3 sequences, roughly a tenth seen once. Regarding time point: patch test 2, 6 weeks after DPC sensitization. Noted treatment: therapeutic diphenylcyclopropenone sensitization with weekly scalp DPC. The sample here was whole blood, taken in connection with sensitization to the hapten diphenylcyclopropenone (DPC). These receptor sequences come from a woman aged 35 to 49 with alopecia areata. Some clones in this sample may be carry-over from other donors' samples.

This clonotype was seen at least ten times. The chain carries TRBV18 and TRBJ2-7; 7 bases align to TRBD1. From germline, CDR1 is KGHSH and CDR2 LQKENI. This CDR3 comprises 17 residues. V trimming: 3 bases; J trimming: 2 bases; junction bases outside the gene matches: 13. CDR3 sequence (DNA): TGTGCCAGCTCACCGGGGTTAACCGACAGGGCGGCCTACGAGCAGTACTTC. This codes for CASSPGLTDRAAYEQYF. Full variable domain (remainder filled in from reference TRBV18 and TRBJ2-7): NAGVMQNPRHLVRRRGQEARLRCSPMKGHSHVYWYRQLPEEGLKFMVYLQKENIIDESGMPKERFSAEFPKEGPSILRIQQVVRGDSAAYFCASSPGLTDRAAYEQYFGPGTRLTVT.

This clonotype was recorded many times. The chain uses TRBV7-2 and TRBJ1-6; D is unresolved. The CDR3 loop spans 13 amino acids. V lost 3 bases to trimming and J lost 7 bases, with 7 bases between them. From germline, CDR1 is SGHTA and CDR2 FQGNSA. The DNA of the CDR3 is TGTGCCAGCAGCTTTGGTGTCAATTCACCCCTCCACTTT. This translates into CASSFGVNSPLHF. Complete variable domain (other parts from reference TRBV7-2 and TRBJ1-6): GAGVSQSPSNKVTEKGKDVELRCDPISGHTALYWYRQSLGQGLEFLIYFQGNSAPDKSGLPSDRFSAERTGGSVSTLTIQRTQQEDSAVYLCASSFGVNSPLHFGNGTRLTVT.

This clonotype was observed a handful of times. The chain recombines TRBV7-2 with TRBJ2-7; D call uncertain. CDR1 and CDR2 from the germline V gene are SGHTA and FQGNSA. With 6 bases removed from V and 4 bases from J, the gap between germline ends came to 10 bases. The CDR3 sequence is 12 residues long. CDR3 in DNA: TGTGCCAGCAGTTTCAACAGTTACGAGCAGTACTTC. It is translated as CASSFNSYEQYF. The variable domain in full, with the rest retrieved from reference TRBV7-2 and TRBJ2-7, is GAGVSQSPSNKVTEKGKDVELRCDPISGHTALYWYRQSLGQGLEFLIYFQGNSAPDKSGLPSDRFSAERTGGSVSTLTIQRTQQEDSAVYLCASSFNSYEQYFGPGTRLTVT.

This clonotype has a count of ten or more. V usage is TRBV19 and J usage is TRBJ1-2; TRBD1 matches at 8 bases. The CDR3 runs 17 residues. V shed 7 bases and J 0 bases; nucleotides not matched to a gene: 13. The germline V gene has CDR1 LNHDA and CDR2 SQIVND (reference sequence). The CDR3 DNA is TGTGCCAGTAACATGGGGACAGGAGCCTCAGCTAACTATGGCTACACCTTC. As protein: CASNMGTGASANYGYTF.